This TCR beta chain is from a study of Tregs in tolerant kidney transplant recipients. Trimming removed 4 bases at V and 7 bases at J, with 14 bases between. The germline V gene has CDR1 SGHNT and CDR2 YYREEE (reference sequence). This CDR3 region has 13 residues. Sequencing was performed with immunoSEQ multiplex PCR; in TCRdb, only in-frame clones are kept and a portion is missing. The sample shows about 73,000 clones, 95% to 98% of them seen only once. Thawed PBMCs were FACS-sorted into unstimulated CD4+CD25+CD127- regulatory T cells, CD4+CD25- non-regulatory cells, CD4 and CD8 cells. This chain connects TRBV5-4 to TRBJ1-1, with D tentatively TRBD1 (5 bases). Specimen: CD4+ T cells from blood, collected before the transplant. The clonotype was recovered from a human donor who received a combined kidney and bone marrow transplant. The CDR3 spells CASSMDTSLEAFF. CDR3 nucleotide sequence: TGTGCCAGCAGCATGGACACGTCTCTTGAAGCTTTCTTT.